This T cell receptor beta chain was identified during a study of T cells after yellow fever vaccination. Conversion of TCR transcripts into cDNA relied on 5'RACE template switching, which added a universal primer site and UMIs. TCRdb re-called the 5' RACE reads with MiXCR, one entry per CDR3 protein. The sample carries 200,000 to 300,000 distinct CDR3 sequences, over 10% recorded once. This clonotype occurred many times. Its antigen is undetermined. Study-wide results and limits: Some clonotypes were seen in both the CD4 and the CD8 compartments. These made up a small share and likely arose from convergent recombination. The secondary response was weaker, and its peak arrived faster, on day 5 versus 15. Abundant contaminating clonotypes from the bulk population could appear in FACS-sorted repertoires.

Trimming removed 1 base at V and 4 bases at J, with 7 bases between. CDR3 size: 14 residues. CDR1 LGHNA and CDR2 YSLEER come from the germline V gene. Sequences were derived from CD4+ T cells sorted from PBMCs, sampled 45 days after the yellow fever booster vaccination. The chain has TRBV4-3 and TRBJ2-2; D is unresolved. The sequence derives from a man aged 25 to 40 who received the YFV17D yellow fever vaccine. The CDR3 coding sequence is TGCGCCAGCAGCCAAGGCTGGGTCACCGGGGAGCTGTTTTTT. Protein: CASSQGWVTGELFF.